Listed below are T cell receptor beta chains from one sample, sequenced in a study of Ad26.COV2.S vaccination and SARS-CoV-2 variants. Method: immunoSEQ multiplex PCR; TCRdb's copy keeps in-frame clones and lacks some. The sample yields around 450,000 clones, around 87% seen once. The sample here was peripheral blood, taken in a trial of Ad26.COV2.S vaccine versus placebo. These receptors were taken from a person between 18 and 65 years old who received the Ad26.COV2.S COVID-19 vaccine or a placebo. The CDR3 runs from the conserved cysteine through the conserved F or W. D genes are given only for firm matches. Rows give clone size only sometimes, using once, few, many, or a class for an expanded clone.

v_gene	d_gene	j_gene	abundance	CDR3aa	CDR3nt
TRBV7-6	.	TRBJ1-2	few	CASSLDRRGYGYTF	TGTGCCAGCAGCTTGGACAGAAGGGGGTATGGCTACACCTTC
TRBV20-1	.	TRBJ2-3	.	CSARVLGVQYF	TGCAGTGCTAGAGTGCTGGGAGTACAGTATTTT
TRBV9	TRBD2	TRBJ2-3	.	CASSVVGAGGNTDTQYF	TGTGCCAGCAGCGTAGTAGGAGCGGGGGGCAACACAGATACGCAGTATTTT
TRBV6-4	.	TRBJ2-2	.	CASSESGNTGELFF	TGTGCCAGCAGTGAATCCGGAAACACCGGGGAGCTGTTTTTT
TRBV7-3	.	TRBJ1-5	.	CASSSRRGRQPQHF	TGTGCCAGCAGCTCCCGTCGGGGGCGACAGCCCCAGCATTTT
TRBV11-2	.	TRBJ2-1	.	CATIPTVYNEQFF	TGTGCCACCATACCGACGGTATACAATGAGCAGTTCTTC
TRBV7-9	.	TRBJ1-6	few	CASSSRDTRYNSPLHF	TGTGCCAGCAGCTCACGGGACACTCGATATAATTCACCCCTCCACTTT
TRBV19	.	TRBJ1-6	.	CASSISGWRNNSPLHF	TGTGCCAGTAGTATTTCGGGTTGGAGGAATAATTCACCCCTCCACTTT
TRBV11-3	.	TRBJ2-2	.	CASSLDQVTGELFF	TGTGCCAGCAGCTTAGATCAAGTTACCGGGGAGCTGTTTTTT
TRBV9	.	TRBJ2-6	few	CASSFPSGTLVSGANVLTF	TGTGCCAGCAGCTTCCCCTCCGGGACGCTGGTCTCTGGGGCCAACGTCCTGACTTTC
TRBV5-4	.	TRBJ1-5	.	CASSLGTGSNQPQHF	TGTGCCAGCAGCCTAGGGACGGGCAGCAATCAGCCCCAGCATTTT
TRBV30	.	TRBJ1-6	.	CAWSVDGGSMSPLHF	TGTGCCTGGAGTGTGGATGGTGGGAGCATGTCACCCCTCCACTTT
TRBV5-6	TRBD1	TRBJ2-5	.	CASSPDRGYQETQYF	TGTGCCAGCAGCCCCGACAGGGGGTACCAAGAGACCCAGTACTTC
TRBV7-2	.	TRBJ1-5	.	CASSLRQGVDQPQHF	TGTGCCAGCAGCTTAAGGCAGGGCGTCGATCAGCCCCAGCATTTT
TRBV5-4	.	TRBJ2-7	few	CASSLVGATYEQYF	TGTGCCAGCAGCTTGGTAGGGGCAACCTACGAGCAGTACTTC
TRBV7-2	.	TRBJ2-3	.	CASSLGPGGSADTQYF	TGTGCCAGCAGCTTAGGTCCGGGGGGCAGCGCAGATACGCAGTATTTT
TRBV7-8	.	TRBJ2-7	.	CASSSTGTGSREQYF	TGTGCCAGCAGCTCGACCGGTACAGGGTCGCGAGAGCAGTACTTC
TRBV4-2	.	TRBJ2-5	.	CASSQVGREETQYF	TGTGCCAGCAGCCAAGTGGGACGAGAAGAGACCCAGTACTTC
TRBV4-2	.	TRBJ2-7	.	CASSIARGTSDYEQYF	TGTGCCAGCAGCATAGCCCGGGGAACTAGTGACTACGAGCAGTACTTC
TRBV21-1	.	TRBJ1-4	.	CASSRTKGDLTNEKLFF	TGTGCCAGCAGCAGGACTAAGGGGGACCTGACTAATGAAAAACTGTTTTTT
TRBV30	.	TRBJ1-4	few	CAWRKGGPNEKLFF	TGTGCCTGGAGAAAGGGGGGACCTAATGAAAAACTGTTTTTT
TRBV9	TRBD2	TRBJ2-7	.	CASSNISWTSAHEQYF	TGTGCCAGCAGCAACATAAGTTGGACTAGCGCCCACGAGCAGTACTTC
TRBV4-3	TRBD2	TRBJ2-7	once	CASSHLAGGHYEQYF	TGCGCCAGCAGCCATCTAGCGGGGGGTCACTACGAGCAGTACTTC
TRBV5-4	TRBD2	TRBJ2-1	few	CASSLEASGVYEQFF	TGTGCCAGCAGCTTGGAGGCTAGCGGGGTGTATGAGCAGTTCTTC
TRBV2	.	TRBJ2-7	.	CASSEGWGFGSYEQYF	TGTGCCAGCAGTGAAGGATGGGGATTCGGCTCCTACGAGCAGTACTTC
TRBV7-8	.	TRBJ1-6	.	CASSGGNSPLHF	TGTGCCAGCAGCGGGGGGAATTCACCCCTCCACTTT
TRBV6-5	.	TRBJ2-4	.	CASSFRPYLAKNIQYF	TGTGCCAGCAGTTTTCGTCCGTATCTAGCCAAAAACATTCAGTACTTC
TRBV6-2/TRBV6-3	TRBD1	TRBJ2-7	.	CASSPSPGQGSNEQYF	TGTGCCAGCAGCCCTTCGCCGGGACAGGGTAGCAACGAGCAGTACTTC
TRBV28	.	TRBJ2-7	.	CASSWSSQEQYF	TGTGCCAGCAGTTGGAGTAGTCAGGAGCAGTACTTC
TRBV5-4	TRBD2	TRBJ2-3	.	CASSLAGVSGGISTDTQYF	TGTGCCAGCAGCTTGGCCGGCGTTAGCGGGGGGATTAGCACAGATACGCAGTATTTT
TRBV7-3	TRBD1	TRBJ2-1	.	CASSLGQGFNEQFF	TGTGCCAGCAGTCTTGGACAGGGGTTCAATGAGCAGTTCTTC
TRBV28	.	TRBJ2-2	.	CASSLSAGELFF	TGTGCCAGCAGTTTATCCGCCGGGGAGCTGTTTTTT
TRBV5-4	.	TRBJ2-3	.	CASSFTLTDTQYF	TGTGCCAGCAGCTTCACCCTCACAGATACGCAGTATTTT
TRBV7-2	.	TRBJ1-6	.	CASSLRDANSPLHF	TGTGCCAGCAGCTTAAGGGACGCTAATTCACCCCTCCACTTT
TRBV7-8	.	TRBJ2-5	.	CASSSGQIQETQYF	TGTGCCAGCAGCTCAGGACAGATCCAAGAGACCCAGTACTTC
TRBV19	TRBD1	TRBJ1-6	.	CATDRGDNSPLHF	TGTGCCACCGACAGGGGTGATAATTCACCCCTCCACTTT